This section outlines one T cell receptor beta chain sequence together with its context. Antigen: not known. Other DNA sequences in this sample translate to the same CDR3. The entry originates in a study of cytomegalovirus exposure and HLA in healthy donors. The PCR ran on 60 Vbeta and 13 Jbeta primers. Sequencing used immunoSEQ multiplex PCR; TCRdb keeps in-frame clones, though not all of them. This repertoire shows approximately 150,000 clones, 70% to 85% found once; its top ten account for around 2.4%. This CDR3 is built from 14 residues. Germline trimming cut 3 bases from V and 7 bases from J; bases unmatched to any gene: 4. Germline lookup yields CDR1 WNHNN and CDR2 SYGVQD (reference sequence). General observations from the study: An observed cluster of highly shared sequence variants was recorded as a likely sequencing artifact. A missense DCLRE1C variant was associated with V- and J-gene trimming of TCR beta chains in a later analysis, and an independent cohort replicated the association.

The chain recombines TRBV10-1 with TRBJ2-1, with TRBD2 matching over 9 bases. The sequenced sample was PBMCs. This clonotype originated in a male donor in good health and CMV-seronegative. CDR3 sequence reads: CASSELAGENEQFF. CDR3 nucleotides: TGCGCCAGCAGTGAACTAGCGGGTGAGAATGAGCAGTTCTTC.